This T cell receptor beta chain was profiled in a study of blood T cell repertoires in COVID-19. During active infection, Seattle patients enrolled and were then monitored through disease. Per the original methods: Reference gene primers were amplified, and this amplification served to estimate nucleated cell counts. The repertoire was sequenced with immunoSEQ multiplex PCR; TCRdb's copy has only in-frame clones and lacks some. V, J and clone size were drawn from that table, and D and trimming were deduced from the DNA. In the table there are roughly 440,000 clones, around 88% of which are singletons. Germline V gene sequence: CDR1 SGHKS, CDR2 YYEKEE (reference sequence). Trimming at V came to 4 bases and at J to 1 base, leaving 5 bases not matched to a gene. The CDR3 loop spans 16 amino acids.

V usage is TRBV5-5 and J usage is TRBJ2-7, with TRBD2 identical over 13 bases. Sequenced material: peripheral blood. This TCR was sampled from a woman in her fifties or sixties with COVID-19, enrolled during active disease. The CDR3 DNA follows: TGTGCCAGCAGCCCCCAGGGACTAGCGGGGTCCTACGAGCAGTACTTC. As protein: CASSPQGLAGSYEQYF. Variable domain in full (rest from reference TRBV5-5 and TRBJ2-7): DAGVTQSPTHLIKTRGQQVTLRCSPISGHKSVSWYQQVLGQGPQFIFQYYEKEERGRGNFPDRFSARQFPNYSSELNVNALLLGDSALYLCASSPQGLAGSYEQYFGPGTRLTVT.